This entry describes one T cell receptor beta chain. These data belong to a study of cytomegalovirus exposure and HLA in healthy donors. The CDR3 contains 18 residues. Germline V CDR1 and CDR2: SGHRS, YFSETQ. Trimming cost V 4 bases and J 4 bases; bases outside gene matches: 10. PCR involved 60 Vbeta and 13 Jbeta primers. The table came from immunoSEQ multiplex PCR; TCRdb's copy has only in-frame clones and leaves some out. The sample lists about 150,000 clones, about 72% seen once, with about 1.5% in the top ten. The sequenced material came from PBMCs. V is TRBV5-1 and J is TRBJ2-2; 13 bases map to TRBD2. This sequence was found in a male donor in good health and CMV-seronegative. CDR3 residues: CASSTQTSGGYITGELFF. CDR3 nucleotide sequence: TGCGCCAGCAGCACCCAGACTAGCGGGGGGTACATCACCGGGGAGCTGTTTTTT.